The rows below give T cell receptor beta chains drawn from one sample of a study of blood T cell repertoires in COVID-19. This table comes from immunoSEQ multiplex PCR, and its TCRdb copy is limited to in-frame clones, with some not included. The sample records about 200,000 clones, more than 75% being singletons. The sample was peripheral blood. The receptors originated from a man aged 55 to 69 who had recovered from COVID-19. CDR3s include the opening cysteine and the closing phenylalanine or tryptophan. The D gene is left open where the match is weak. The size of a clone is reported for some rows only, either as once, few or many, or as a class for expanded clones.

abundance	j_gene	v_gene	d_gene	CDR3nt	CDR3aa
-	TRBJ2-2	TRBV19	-	TGTGCCAGTAGTAATCAGAACACCGGGGAGCTGTTTTTT	CASSNQNTGELFF
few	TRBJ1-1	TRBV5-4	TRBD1	TGTGCCAGCAGCGGCCCCGGGACAGGGGAGGCGGGAGCTTTCTTT	CASSGPGTGEAGAFF
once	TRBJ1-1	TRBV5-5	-	TGTGCCAGCAGCTTGGACGCCCAGGGTGAAGCTTTCTTT	CASSLDAQGEAFF
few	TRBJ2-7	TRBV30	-	TGTGCCTGCTACGGAAGGAGGGGCTACGAGCAGTACTTC	CACYGRRGYEQYF
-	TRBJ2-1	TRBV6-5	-	TGTGCCAGCAGGGGGGGACAGAGGGACTACAATGAGCAGTTCTTC	CASRGGQRDYNEQFF
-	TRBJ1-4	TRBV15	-	TGTGCCACCAGCAGAGATCGGGGAACTAATGAAAAACTGTTTTTT	CATSRDRGTNEKLFF
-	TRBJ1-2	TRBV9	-	TGTGCCAGCAGCCCCCAGGGAGGGACCGTTAACTATGGCTACACCTTC	CASSPQGGTVNYGYTF
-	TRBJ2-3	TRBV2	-	TGTGCCAGCAGTGTTGGCAGGGCAGTAGATACGCAGTATTTT	CASSVGRAVDTQYF
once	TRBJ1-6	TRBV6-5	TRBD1	TGTGCCAGCAGACAACCGACAGGGAGATCACCCCTCCACTTT	CASRQPTGRSPLHF
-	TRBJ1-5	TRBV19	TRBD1	TGTGCCAGCTGCGACTTGACAGGGGTGGGGAGCAATCAGCCCCAGCATTTT	CASCDLTGVGSNQPQHF
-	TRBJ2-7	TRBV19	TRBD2	TGTGCCAGTAGTAGTATAGGTAGGACTAGCGGAATCCGGAGCTCCTACGAGCAGTACTTC	CASSSIGRTSGIRSSYEQYF
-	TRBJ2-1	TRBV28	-	TGTGCCAGCAGTTCCCCCCCGCGGGCCAATGAGCAGTTCTTC	CASSSPPRANEQFF
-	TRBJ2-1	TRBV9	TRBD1	TGTGCCAGCAGCGTTACCGGACAGGCTCTCTACAATGAGCAGTTCTTC	CASSVTGQALYNEQFF
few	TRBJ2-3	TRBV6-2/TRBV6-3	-	TGTGCCAGCAGTTACCGCCTTGGGGCTCCAGGCACAGATACGCAGTATTTT	CASSYRLGAPGTDTQYF
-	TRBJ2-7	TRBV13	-	TGTGCCAGCAGCCGGCAGAGGGGGGGCCGGTACGAGCAGTACTTC	CASSRQRGGRYEQYF
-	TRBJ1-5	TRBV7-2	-	TGTGCCAGCAGCTTACGGGGGGCATTGGGCAATCAGCCCCAGCATTTT	CASSLRGALGNQPQHF
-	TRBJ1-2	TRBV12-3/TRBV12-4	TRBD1	TGTGCCAGCAGTGACAGGGGGAATGGCTACACCTTC	CASSDRGNGYTF
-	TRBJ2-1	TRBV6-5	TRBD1	TGTGCCAGCATTCGGACAGGGGGGGCCTACAATGAGCAGTTCTTC	CASIRTGGAYNEQFF
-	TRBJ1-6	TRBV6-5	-	TGTGCCAGCAGCACGCCAGCGGGGGGCAGGTCACCCCTCCACTTT	CASSTPAGGRSPLHF
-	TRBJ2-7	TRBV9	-	TGTGCCAGCAGCGTAGAAAGGAGAGACTACGAGCAGTACTTC	CASSVERRDYEQYF
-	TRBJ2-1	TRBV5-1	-	TGCGCCAGCAGCTTGGGCGCAGGGATACGCAATGAGCAGTTCTTC	CASSLGAGIRNEQFF
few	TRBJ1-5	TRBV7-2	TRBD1	TGTGCCAGCAGCTTATGGACAGGGGGAGGTGAGCCCCAGCATTTT	CASSLWTGGGEPQHF
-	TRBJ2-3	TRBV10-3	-	TGTGCCATCAGTGAATCCATAGGGGTCACAGATACGCAGTATTTT	CAISESIGVTDTQYF
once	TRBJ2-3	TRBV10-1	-	TGCGCCAACAGCGGAAAAGGCCCCAATTGCGGTACGCAGTATTTT	CANSGKGPNCGTQYF
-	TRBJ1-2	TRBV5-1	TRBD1	TGCGCCAGCAGCCTGACGGTGGACAGGGGGATCGACGGCTACACCTTC	CASSLTVDRGIDGYTF
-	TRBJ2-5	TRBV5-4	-	TGTGCCAGCAGCCCCGGGACAAGCCGGGAGACCCAGTACTTC	CASSPGTSRETQYF
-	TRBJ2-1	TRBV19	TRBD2	TGTGCCAGTAGTATAATTACTAGCGGGAGTAGTGGTGAGCAGTTCTTC	CASSIITSGSSGEQFF
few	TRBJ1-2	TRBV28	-	TGTGCCAGCAGTTTACAGGGGACTAACTATGGCTACACCTTC	CASSLQGTNYGYTF
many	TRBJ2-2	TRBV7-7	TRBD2	TGTGCCAGCAGCTTGGGGGGGAAGGGCACCGGGGAGCTGTTTTTT	CASSLGGKGTGELFF
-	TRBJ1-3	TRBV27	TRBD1	TGTGCCAGCAGTTTGATAGGGGGCGGGATCACTGGAAACACCATATATTTT	CASSLIGGGITGNTIYF
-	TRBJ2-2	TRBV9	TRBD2	TGTGCCAGCAGCGTAGGCCTTGTGGATAGCGGGGCCCCCGGGGAGCTGTTTTTT	CASSVGLVDSGAPGELFF
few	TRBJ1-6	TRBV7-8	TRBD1	TGTGCCAGCAGCCCGGGACAGGGATACAATTCACCCCTCCACTTT	CASSPGQGYNSPLHF
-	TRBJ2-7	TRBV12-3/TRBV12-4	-	TGTGCCAGCAGTTTGGGCGACACCTACGAGCAGTACTTC	CASSLGDTYEQYF
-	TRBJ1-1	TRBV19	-	TGTGCCAGTAGGACCCAGGGCCCGGAGAACACTGAAGCTTTCTTT	CASRTQGPENTEAFF